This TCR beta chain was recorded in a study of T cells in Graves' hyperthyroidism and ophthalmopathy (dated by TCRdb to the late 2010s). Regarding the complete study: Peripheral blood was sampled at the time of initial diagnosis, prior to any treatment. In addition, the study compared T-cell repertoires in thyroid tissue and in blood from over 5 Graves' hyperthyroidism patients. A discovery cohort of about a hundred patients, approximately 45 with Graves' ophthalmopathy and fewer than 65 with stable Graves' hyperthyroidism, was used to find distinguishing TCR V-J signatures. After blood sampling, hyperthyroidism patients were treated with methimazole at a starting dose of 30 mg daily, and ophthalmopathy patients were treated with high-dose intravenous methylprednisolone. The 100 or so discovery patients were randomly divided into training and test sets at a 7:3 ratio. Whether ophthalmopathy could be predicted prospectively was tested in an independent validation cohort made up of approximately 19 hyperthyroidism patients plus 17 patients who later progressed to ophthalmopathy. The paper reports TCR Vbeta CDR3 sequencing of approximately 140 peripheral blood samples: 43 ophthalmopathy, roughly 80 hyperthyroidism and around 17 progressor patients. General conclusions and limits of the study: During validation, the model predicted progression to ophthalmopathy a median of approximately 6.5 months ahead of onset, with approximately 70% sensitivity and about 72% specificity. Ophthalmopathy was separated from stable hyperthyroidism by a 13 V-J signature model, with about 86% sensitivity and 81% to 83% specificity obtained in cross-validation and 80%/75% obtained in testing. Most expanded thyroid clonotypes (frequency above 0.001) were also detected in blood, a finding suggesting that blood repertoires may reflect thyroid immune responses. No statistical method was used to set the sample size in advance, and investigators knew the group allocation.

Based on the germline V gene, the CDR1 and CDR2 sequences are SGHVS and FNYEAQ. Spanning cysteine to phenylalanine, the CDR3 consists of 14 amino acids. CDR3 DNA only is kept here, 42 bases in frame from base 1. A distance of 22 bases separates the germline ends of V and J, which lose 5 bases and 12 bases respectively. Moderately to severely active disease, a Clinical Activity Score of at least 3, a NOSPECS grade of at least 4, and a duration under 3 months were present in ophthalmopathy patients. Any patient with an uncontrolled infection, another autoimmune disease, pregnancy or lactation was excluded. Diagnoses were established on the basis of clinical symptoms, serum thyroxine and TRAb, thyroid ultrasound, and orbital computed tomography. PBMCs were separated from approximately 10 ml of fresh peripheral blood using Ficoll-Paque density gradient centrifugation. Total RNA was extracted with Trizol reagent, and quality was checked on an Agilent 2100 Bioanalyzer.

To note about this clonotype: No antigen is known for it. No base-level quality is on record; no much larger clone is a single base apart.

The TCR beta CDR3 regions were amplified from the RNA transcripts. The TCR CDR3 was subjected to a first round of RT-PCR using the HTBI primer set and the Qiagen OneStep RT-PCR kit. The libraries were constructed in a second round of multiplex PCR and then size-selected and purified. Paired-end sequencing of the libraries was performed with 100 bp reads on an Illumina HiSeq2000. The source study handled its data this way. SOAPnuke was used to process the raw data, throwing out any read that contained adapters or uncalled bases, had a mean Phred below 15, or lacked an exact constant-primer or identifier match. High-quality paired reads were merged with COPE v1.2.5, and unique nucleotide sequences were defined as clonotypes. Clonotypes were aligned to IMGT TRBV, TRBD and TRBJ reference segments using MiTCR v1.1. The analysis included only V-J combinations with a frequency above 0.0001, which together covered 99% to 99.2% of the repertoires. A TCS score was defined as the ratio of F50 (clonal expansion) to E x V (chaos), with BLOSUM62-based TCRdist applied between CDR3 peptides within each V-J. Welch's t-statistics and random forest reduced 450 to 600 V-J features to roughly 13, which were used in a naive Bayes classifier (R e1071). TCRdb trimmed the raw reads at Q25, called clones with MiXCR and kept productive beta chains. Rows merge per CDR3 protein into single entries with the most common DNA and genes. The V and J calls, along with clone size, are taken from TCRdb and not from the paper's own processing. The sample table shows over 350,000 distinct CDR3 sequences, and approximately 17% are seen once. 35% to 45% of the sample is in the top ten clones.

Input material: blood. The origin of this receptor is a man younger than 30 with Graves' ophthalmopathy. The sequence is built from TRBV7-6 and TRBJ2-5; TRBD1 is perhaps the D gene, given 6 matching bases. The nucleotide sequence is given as TGTGCCAGCAGCGAAGGGGGAACGAACAGGCGGGAGTACTTC. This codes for CASSEGGTNRREYF.